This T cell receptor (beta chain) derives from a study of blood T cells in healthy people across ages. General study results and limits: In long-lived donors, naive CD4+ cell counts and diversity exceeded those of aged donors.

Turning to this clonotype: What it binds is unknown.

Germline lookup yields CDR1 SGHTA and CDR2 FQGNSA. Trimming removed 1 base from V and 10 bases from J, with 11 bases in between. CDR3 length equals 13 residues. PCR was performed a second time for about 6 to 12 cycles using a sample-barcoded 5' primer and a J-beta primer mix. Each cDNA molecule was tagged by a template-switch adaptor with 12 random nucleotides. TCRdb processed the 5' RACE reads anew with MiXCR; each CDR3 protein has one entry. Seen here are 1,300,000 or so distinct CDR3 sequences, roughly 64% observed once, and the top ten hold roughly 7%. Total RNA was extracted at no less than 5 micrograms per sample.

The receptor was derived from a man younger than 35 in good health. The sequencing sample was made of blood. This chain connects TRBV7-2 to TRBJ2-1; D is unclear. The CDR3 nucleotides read TGTGCCAGCAGCTTAGAGCCCCTAGGGGAGCAGTTCTTC. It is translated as CASSLEPLGEQFF.